This T cell receptor beta chain was captured in a study of PD-1 blockade in classical Hodgkin lymphoma (dated by TCRdb to 2020 to 2022). Notes on the research overall: Nivolumab dosing was 3 mg/kg intravenously every 2 weeks, continuing until either disease progression or unacceptable toxicity. The study used TCR beta sequencing and CyTOF to define a peripheral blood immune signature of response to PD-1 blockade in classical Hodgkin lymphoma.

Genomic DNA was extracted with the Qiagen DNeasy kit from unsorted PBMCs and from negatively selected CD4+ and CD8+ fractions. Amplification of TCR beta CDR3 regions was done by immunoSEQ multiplex PCR with primers that anneal to V and J segments. A synthetic immune receptor repertoire was used to minimize amplification bias, and remaining bias was computationally removed after sequencing. The authors' analysis ran thus. Repertoire diversity was quantified as the Shannon entropy index using custom Python scripts. Unsorted, CD4+ and CD8+ repertoires were examined separately, except in combined analyses, for which CD4+ and CD8+ sequences were merged in silico. A clone was considered expanded if an increase in frequency of at least 2-fold after treatment relative to C1D1 was found, and a pseudocount of 0.5 was applied to clones undetected at baseline. Clones with 0 or 1 copy at C1D1 were defined as singleton clones, while clones with 2 or more copies were defined as non-singleton clones. Clones expanded in unsorted samples were labelled as CD4+, CD8+ or unknown by matching protein sequences in sorted samples from the same patient. Diversity changes from C1D1 to C4D1 were tested in paired samples using Wilcoxon tests. Sourced from immuneACCESS, this table was stored by TCRdb with only in-frame sequences that have V and J called. A share of the clones is absent; for the studies checked, an unresolved V gene accounts for under half, and the remainder has no known explanation. The DNA was the basis for D and trimming; V, J and clone size are from that table. This sample is represented by 15,000 to 25,000 clones; about 85% of them were singletons. 4.5% to 5% of the sample is held by the ten biggest clonotypes.

The research as a whole found: Only a single clinical trial cohort was studied, and what caused the repertoire differences, possibly disease activity or prior therapy, remained undefined. Newly diagnosed patients were reported to have lower baseline TCR diversity than healthy donors, and relapsed/refractory patients were reported to have lower baseline TCR diversity still. CD4+ but not CD8+ TCR diversity rose significantly by C4D1 (p=0.0027 vs p=0.16), most apparent in complete responders (p=0.02). Patients starting nivolumab less than 1 year after ASCT had lower diversity and were excluded from later analyses to avoid confounding by immune reconstitution. Trial patients achieving complete response had baseline diversity similar to newly diagnosed patients, whereas partial responders and progressors had significantly lower diversity.

Comment on this clone: There is no known antigen for this receptor. Per-nucleotide qualities are absent, and no much larger clonotype sits a single base away.

Reading the label with the study, this specimen's time point is: cycle 4 day 1 (C4D1), after about 6 weeks of nivolumab. Every trial patient had relapsed after autologous stem cell transplantation, and cohorts A, B and C differed in prior brentuximab vedotin exposure. CD8+ T cells were purified from thawed PBMCs by magnetic negative selection with a Miltenyi CD8+ T cell isolation kit. The trial cohort included 50 to 60 patients with relapsed/refractory classical Hodgkin lymphoma, and each patient had a best overall response of complete response, partial response or progressive disease. Single-agent nivolumab was administered to trial patients in the multi-cohort phase II CheckMate 205 trial. An independent review committee assessed best overall response by applying the 2007 International Working Group response criteria. Trial PBMCs were collected immediately before nivolumab initiation (C1D1) and during therapy at cycle 2 day 1 and cycle 4 day 1. After peripheral blood was drawn into 8 mL Vacutainer Cell Preparation Tubes, PBMCs were isolated by centrifugation and then cryopreserved. Purified CD4+ and CD8+ fractions were prepared only for cases in which an additional PBMC sample was available. Magnetically labelled cells were removed on LS columns in a quadroMACS separator, and the flow-through was retained as the purified fraction.

Specimen: CD8+ T cells from blood, collected before the fourth cycle of nivolumab. The sequence was obtained from a human donor with classical Hodgkin lymphoma.

The DNA is TGTGCCAGCAGCTTTATCTCGTCGGAGGATTACACCGGGGAGCTGTTTTTT. This sequence encodes CASSFISSEDYTGELFF. The rearranged chain carries TRBV7-6 and TRBJ2-2; the D region possibly corresponds to TRBD2 (5 bases align). The germline V gene sets CDR1 to SGHVS and CDR2 to FNYEAQ. Trimming removed 3 bases from V and 3 bases from J, leaving 17 bases between the germline ends. The CDR3 contains 17 residues, cysteine and phenylalanine counted. CDR3 DNA only is kept here, 51 bases in frame from base 1.